This TCR beta chain was profiled in a study of T cell responses to AZD1222 COVID-19 vaccine. Germline loops: CDR1 MDHEN, CDR2 SYDVKM. J gave up 0 bases and V 0 bases, and 16 bases lay outside the gene matches. The CDR3 is 21 residues long. TCRdb's table, derived via immunoSEQ multiplex PCR, lists solely in-frame clones and lacks some. The sample yields about 87,000 clones, roughly 90% seen once. The TCR originated in an adult in good health. This sequence joins TRBV28 and TRBJ1-2; 10 bases line up with TRBD1. Material: peripheral blood, obtained on day 0 of AZD1222 vaccination. DNA of the CDR3: TGTGCCAGCAGTTTATGGGTCGCGGACGGGACAGGGGACTCTACTAACTATGGCTACACCTTC. Protein: CASSLWVADGTGDSTNYGYTF.